Below, one TCR beta chain is given with its context. CDR1 and CDR2 (germline): GTSNPN, SVGIG (reference sequence). The CDR3 loop spans 13 amino acids. Between the trimmed V and J ends, which lost 3 bases and 2 bases, there was a span of 10 bases. The sample belongs to a study of blood T cell repertoires in COVID-19. Study-level background: From T cells, B-cell-depleted T cells, or PBMCs came the material, which was cDNA or gDNA.

Original data processing: By means of reference gene primer amplification, nucleated cell counts were estimated. Profiled with immunoSEQ multiplex PCR; TCRdb holds only in-frame clones, not every one. From that table come the V and J calls and clone size; the DNA was used to work out D and trimming. The sample includes about 210,000 clones, 80% to 90% of them seen just once. The clonotype originates from a man aged 50 to 60 with active or convalescent COVID-19. Sequenced input: peripheral blood. V is TRBV30 and J is TRBJ2-5; D unclear. The CDR3 DNA follows: TGTGCCTGGAGCCCCTCTCCGCAAGAGACCCAGTACTTC. It translates to CAWSPSPQETQYF.